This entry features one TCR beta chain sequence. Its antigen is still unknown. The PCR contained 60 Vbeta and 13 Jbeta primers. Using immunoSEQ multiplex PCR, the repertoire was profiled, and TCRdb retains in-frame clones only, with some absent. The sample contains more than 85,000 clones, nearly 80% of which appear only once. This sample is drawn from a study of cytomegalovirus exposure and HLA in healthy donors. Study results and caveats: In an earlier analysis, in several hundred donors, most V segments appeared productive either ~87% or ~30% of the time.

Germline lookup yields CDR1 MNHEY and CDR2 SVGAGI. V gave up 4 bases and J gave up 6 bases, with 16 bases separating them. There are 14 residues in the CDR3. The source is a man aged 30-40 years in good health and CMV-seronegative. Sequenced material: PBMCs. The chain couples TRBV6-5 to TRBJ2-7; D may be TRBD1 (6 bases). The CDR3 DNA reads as TGTGCCAGCAGTTTACAGGGCCTAGGTCTCGAGCAGTACTTC. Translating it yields CASSLQGLGLEQYF.